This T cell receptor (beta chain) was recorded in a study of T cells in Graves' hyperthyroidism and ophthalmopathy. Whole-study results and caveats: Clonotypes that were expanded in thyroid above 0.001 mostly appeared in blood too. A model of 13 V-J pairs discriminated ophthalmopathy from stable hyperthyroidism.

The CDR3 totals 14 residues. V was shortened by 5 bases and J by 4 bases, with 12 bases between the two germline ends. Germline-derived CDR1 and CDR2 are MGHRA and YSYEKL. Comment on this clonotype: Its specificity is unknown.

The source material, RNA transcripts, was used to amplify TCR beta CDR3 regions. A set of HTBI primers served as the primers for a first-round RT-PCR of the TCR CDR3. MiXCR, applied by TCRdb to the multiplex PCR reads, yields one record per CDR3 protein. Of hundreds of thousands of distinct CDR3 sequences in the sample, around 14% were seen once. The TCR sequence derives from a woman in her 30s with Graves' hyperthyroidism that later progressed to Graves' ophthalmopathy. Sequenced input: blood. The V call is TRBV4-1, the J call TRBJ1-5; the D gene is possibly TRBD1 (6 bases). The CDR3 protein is CASSYREGNQPQHF. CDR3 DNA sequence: TGCGCCAGCAGCTACAGGGAGGGAAATCAGCCCCAGCATTTT.